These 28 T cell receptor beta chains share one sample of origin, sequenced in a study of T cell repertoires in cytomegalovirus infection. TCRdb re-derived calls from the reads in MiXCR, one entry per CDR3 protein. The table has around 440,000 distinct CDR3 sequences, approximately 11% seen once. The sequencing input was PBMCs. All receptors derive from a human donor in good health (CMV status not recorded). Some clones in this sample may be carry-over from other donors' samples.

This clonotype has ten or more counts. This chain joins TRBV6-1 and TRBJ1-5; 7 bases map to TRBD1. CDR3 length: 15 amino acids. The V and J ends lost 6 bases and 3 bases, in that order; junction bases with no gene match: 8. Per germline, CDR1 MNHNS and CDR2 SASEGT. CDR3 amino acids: CASRGRGGTNQPQHF. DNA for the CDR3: TGTGCCAGCAGGGGTCGAGGGGGCACCAATCAGCCCCAGCATTTT.

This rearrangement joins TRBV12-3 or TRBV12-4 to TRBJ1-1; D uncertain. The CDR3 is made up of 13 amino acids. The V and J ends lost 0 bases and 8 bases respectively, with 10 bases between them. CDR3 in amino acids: CASSLAGPVEAFF. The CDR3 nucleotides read TGTGCCAGCAGTTTAGCCGGCCCTGTGGAAGCTTTCTTT.

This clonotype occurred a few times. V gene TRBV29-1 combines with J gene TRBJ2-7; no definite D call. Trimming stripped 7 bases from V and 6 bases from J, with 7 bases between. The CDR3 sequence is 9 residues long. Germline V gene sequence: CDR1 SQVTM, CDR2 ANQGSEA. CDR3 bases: TGCAGCGCCCGCTGCGAGCAGTACTTC. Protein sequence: CSARCEQYF.

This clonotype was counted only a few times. The CDR3, as DNA: TGTGCCAGCAGCTCTTGGGGGTCGCGGGAAGGGCAGGCAGATACGCAGTATTTT. Amino acid sequence: CASSSWGSREGQADTQYF. The chain is built from TRBV2 and TRBJ2-3, with a weak D call TRBD2 (6 bases). Trimming pared 6 bases from V and 4 bases from J, leaving 26 bases between. The CDR3 consists of 18 residues. Germline-derived CDR1 and CDR2 are SNHLY and FYNNEI.

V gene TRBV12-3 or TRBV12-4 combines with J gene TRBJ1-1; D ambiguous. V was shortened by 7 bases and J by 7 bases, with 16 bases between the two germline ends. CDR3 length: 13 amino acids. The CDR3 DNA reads TGTGCCAGCAAACAAGGCCCACGGATTGAAGCTTTCTTT. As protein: CASKQGPRIEAFF.

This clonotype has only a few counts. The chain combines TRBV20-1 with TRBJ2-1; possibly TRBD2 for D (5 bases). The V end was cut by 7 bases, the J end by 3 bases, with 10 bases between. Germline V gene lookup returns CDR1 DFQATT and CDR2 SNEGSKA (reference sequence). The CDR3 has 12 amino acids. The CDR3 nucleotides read TGCAGTGTAAAGCGGTACTACAATGAGCAGTTCTTC. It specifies CSVKRYYNEQFF.

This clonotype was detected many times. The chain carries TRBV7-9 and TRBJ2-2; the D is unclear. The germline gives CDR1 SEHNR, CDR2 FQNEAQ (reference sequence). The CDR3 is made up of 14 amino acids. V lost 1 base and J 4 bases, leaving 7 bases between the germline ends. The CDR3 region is CASSLDGSTGELFF. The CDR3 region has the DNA TGTGCCAGCAGCTTAGACGGTTCCACCGGGGAGCTGTTTTTT.

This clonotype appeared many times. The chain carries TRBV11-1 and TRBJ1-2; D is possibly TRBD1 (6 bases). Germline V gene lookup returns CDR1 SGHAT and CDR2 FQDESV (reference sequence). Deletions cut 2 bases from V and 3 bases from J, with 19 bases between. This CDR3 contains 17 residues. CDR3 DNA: TGTGCCAGCAGCTTATCGGCAGGGACAACGGTGGACTATGGCTACACCTTC. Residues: CASSLSAGTTVDYGYTF.

The CDR3 DNA follows: TGTGCCAGCCGATCGCGGGCGGCCACATTCTCCTACAATGAGCAGTTCTTC. It codes for CASRSRAATFSYNEQFF. This chain joins TRBV28 and TRBJ2-1; D might be TRBD2 (5 bases). V was trimmed by 8 bases and J by 0 bases, leaving 20 bases between them. The CDR3 sequence is 17 residues long. Germline V CDR1 and CDR2: MDHEN, SYDVKM.

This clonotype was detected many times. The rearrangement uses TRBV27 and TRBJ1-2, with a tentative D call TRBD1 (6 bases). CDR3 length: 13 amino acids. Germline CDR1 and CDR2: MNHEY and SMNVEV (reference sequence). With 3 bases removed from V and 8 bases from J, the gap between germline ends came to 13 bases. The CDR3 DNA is TGTGCCAGCAGTTTTCAGCTAGGGGGGGGCTACACCTTC. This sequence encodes CASSFQLGGGYTF.

CDR3 sequence reads: CASSLGTERDEKLFF. In nucleotides, the CDR3 is TGTGCCAGCAGCTTAGGAACAGAAAGGGATGAAAAACTGTTTTTT. V is TRBV7-6 and J is TRBJ1-4; D unresolved. V was pared by 1 base and J by 6 bases, with 12 bases between. Germline lookup yields CDR1 SGHVS and CDR2 FNYEAQ. CDR3 length: 15 amino acids.

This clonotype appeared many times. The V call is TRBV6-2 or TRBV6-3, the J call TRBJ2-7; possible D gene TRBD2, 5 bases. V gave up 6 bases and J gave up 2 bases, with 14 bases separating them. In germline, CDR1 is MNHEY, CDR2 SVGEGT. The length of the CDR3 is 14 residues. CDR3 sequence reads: CASSPVWETYEQYF. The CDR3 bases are TGTGCCAGCAGCCCTGTCTGGGAGACCTACGAGCAGTACTTC.

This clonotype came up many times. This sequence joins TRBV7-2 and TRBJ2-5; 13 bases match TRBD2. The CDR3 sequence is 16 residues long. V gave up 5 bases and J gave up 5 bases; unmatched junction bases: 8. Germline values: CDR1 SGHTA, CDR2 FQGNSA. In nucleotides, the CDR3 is TGTGCCAGCAGCCGTGGGGGACTAGCGGGGAGGGAGACCCAGTACTTC. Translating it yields CASSRGGLAGRETQYF.

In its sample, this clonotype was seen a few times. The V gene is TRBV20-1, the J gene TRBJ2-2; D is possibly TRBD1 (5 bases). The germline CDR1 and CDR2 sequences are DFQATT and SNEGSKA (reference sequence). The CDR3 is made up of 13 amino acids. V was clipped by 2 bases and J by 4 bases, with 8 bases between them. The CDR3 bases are TGCAGTGCTAGAAGGCAGGGCACCGGGGAGCTGTTTTTT. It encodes CSARRQGTGELFF.

The CDR3 DNA reads TGCGCCAGCAGCCCCGGTGGGTGGCGGGACCACTACGAGCAGTACTTC. Translated: CASSPGGWRDHYEQYF. The V gene is TRBV5-1, the J gene TRBJ2-7; possibly TRBD2 for D (6 bases). Germline V gene data show CDR1 as SGHRS and CDR2 as YFSETQ. The CDR3 is 16 amino acids. Trimming removed 4 bases from V and 3 bases from J, with 20 bases in between.

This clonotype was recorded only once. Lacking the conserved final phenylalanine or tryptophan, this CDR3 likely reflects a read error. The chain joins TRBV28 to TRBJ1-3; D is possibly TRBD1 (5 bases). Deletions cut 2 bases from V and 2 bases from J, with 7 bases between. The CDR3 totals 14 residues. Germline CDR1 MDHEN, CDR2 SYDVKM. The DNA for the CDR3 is TGTGCCAGCAGTTTAGGGGGTACTGGAAACACCATATATTCT. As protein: CASSLGGTGNTIYS.

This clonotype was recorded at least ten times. CDR3 loop: CASSRPGQGAGEQYF. CDR3 DNA sequence: TGTGCCAGCAGTAGGCCGGGACAGGGGGCTGGCGAGCAGTACTTC. The chain has TRBV28 and TRBJ2-7, with 12 bases fitting TRBD1. Germline V gene data show CDR1 as MDHEN and CDR2 as SYDVKM. After removal of 5 bases from V and 6 bases from J, the junction contained 8 bases not matched to a gene. The CDR3 has 15 residues.

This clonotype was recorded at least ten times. The CDR3 DNA is TGTGCCACCGGGGGTCGGACAGGGGGGATTGAAGCTTTCTTT. Protein: CATGGRTGGIEAFF. V and J are TRBV7-9 and TRBJ1-1; TRBD1 matches at 10 bases. CDR1 SEHNR and CDR2 FQNEAQ come from the germline V gene (reference sequence). V was clipped by 10 bases and J by 7 bases; unmatched bases: 12. The CDR3 has 14 amino acids.

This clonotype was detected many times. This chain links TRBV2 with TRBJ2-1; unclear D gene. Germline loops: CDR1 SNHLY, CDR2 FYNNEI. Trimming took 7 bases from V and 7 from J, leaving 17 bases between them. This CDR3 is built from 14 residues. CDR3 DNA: TGTGCCAGCATTTTGCAAGGAGTGGGGAATGAGCAGTTCTTC. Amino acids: CASILQGVGNEQFF.

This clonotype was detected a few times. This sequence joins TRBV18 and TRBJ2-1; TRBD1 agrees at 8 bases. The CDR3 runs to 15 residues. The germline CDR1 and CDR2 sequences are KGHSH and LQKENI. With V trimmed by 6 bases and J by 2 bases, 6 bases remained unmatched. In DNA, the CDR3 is TGTGCCAGCTCCTTCAGGGGGCGACCCTACAATGAGCAGTTCTTC. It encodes CASSFRGRPYNEQFF. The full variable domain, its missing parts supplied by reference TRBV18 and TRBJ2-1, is NAGVMQNPRHLVRRRGQEARLRCSPMKGHSHVYWYRQLPEEGLKFMVYLQKENIIDESGMPKERFSAEFPKEGPSILRIQQVVRGDSAAYFCASSFRGRPYNEQFFGPGTRLTVL.

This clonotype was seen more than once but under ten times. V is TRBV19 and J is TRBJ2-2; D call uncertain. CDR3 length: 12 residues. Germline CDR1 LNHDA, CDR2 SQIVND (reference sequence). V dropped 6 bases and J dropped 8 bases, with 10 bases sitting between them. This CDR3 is CASSPQVGELFF. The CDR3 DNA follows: TGTGCCAGTAGCCCCCAGGTGGGGGAGCTGTTTTTT.

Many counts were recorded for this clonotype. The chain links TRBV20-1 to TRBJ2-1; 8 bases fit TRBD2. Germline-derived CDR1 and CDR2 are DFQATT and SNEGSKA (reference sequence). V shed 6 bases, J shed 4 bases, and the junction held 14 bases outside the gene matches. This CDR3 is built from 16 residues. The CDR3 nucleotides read TGCAGTGCCATTCCGGGCCTAGCGGGCGCATACAATGAGCAGTTCTTC. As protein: CSAIPGLAGAYNEQFF.

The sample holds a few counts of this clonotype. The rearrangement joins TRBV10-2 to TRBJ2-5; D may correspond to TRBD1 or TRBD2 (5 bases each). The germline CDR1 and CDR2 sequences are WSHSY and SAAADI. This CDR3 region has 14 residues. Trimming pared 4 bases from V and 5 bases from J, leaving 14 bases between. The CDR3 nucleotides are TGCGCCAGCAGTGGGACTCGAGGGACCGAGACCCAGTACTTC. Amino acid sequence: CASSGTRGTETQYF.

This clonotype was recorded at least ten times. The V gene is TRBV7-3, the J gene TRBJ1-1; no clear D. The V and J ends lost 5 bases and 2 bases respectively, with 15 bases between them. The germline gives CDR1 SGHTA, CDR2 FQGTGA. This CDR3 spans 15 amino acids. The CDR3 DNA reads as TGTGCCAGCAGCCGGGAGGGCTCTTCTAACACTGAAGCTTTCTTT. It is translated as CASSREGSSNTEAFF.

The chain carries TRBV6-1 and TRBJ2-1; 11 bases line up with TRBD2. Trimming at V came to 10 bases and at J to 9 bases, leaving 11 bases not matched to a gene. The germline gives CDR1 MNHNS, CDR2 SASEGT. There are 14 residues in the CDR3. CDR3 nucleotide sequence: TGTGCCACGCGAAGAATAGCGGGAGGGAGTGAGCAGTTCTTC. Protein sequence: CATRRIAGGSEQFF.

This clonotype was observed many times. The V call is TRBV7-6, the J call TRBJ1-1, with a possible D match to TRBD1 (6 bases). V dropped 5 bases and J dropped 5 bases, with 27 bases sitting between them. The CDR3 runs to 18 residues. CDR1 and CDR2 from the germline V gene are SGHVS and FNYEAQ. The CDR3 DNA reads TGTGCCAGCAGCCCCAGACGTTCTGGGCACAGGGAGTTTACTGAAGCTTTCTTT. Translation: CASSPRRSGHREFTEAFF.

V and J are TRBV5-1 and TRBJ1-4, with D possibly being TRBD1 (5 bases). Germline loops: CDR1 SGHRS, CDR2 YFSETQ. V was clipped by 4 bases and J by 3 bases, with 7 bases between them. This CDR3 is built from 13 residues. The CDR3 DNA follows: TGCGCCAGCAGCGAGGGGTCTAATGAAAAACTGTTTTTT. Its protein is CASSEGSNEKLFF.

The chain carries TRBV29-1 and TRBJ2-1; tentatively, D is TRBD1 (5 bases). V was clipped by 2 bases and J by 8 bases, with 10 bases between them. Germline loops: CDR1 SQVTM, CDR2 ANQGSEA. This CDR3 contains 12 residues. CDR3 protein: CSVESRAYEQFF. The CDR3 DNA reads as TGCAGCGTTGAAAGCAGGGCCTATGAGCAGTTCTTC.